The subject of this entry is one TCR beta chain. Its antigen is unknown. This record belongs to a study of CD8 T cells in Susac syndrome. The overall study: Clinically active disease was present in more than five of the sequenced Susac syndrome patients. Roughly eight of these patients were in remission. General study points: Expansion of clones was not seen in the CD4+ T cell repertoires of Susac syndrome.

Per the germline V gene, CDR1 is GTSNPN and CDR2 is SVGIG (reference sequence). This CDR3 region has 13 residues. Deletions cut 3 bases from V and 5 bases from J, with 13 bases between. High-throughput TCR beta sequencing covered peripheral CD8+ and CD4+ T cells. An amount of RNA that ranged from about 0.45 to 1 ug was reverse transcribed with random hexamers. An immunoSEQ multiplex PCR amplified TCR beta CDR3 over 54 Vbeta and 13 Jbeta. TCRdb re-called the immunoSEQ multiplex PCR reads with MiXCR, one entry per CDR3 protein. The sample contains roughly 250,000 distinct CDR3 sequences, approximately 95% of which appear only once.

This sequence joins TRBV30 and TRBJ1-1; no definite D call. The source material was CD4+ T cells from PBMCs. This receptor was obtained from a human donor with Susac syndrome. The CDR3 sequence is CAWRTRRDTEAFF. CDR3 DNA sequence: TGTGCCTGGAGGACCAGGAGAGATACTGAAGCTTTCTTT.